This TCR beta chain was captured in a study of blood T cell repertoires in COVID-19. Profiled with immunoSEQ multiplex PCR; TCRdb holds only in-frame clones, not every one. Seen here are about 260,000 clones, around nine tenths observed once, and the top ten hold approximately 5.3%. CDR3 length: 14 amino acids. The germline V gene encodes CDR1 SEHNR and CDR2 FQNEAQ (reference sequence). The germline V and J ends were trimmed by 5 bases and 5 bases, with 10 bases remaining between them. The rearrangement links TRBV7-9 to TRBJ1-6; D possibly corresponds to TRBD1 (6 bases). The sample was peripheral blood. This sequence originates from a woman in her sixties or seventies with COVID-19, enrolled during active disease. The CDR3 DNA sequence: TGTGCCAGCAGCCGAAGACAGGATAATTCACCCCTCCACTTT. The encoded protein is CASSRRQDNSPLHF.